A selection of T cell receptor beta chains follows, all from one sample in a study of identical twins. One entry per CDR3 protein, called by TCRdb with MiXCR from the 5' RACE reads. The sample has fewer than 800,000 distinct CDR3 sequences, about 7.6% seen once. The same sample was also studied in work on yellow fever vaccine responses in identical twins.

Sequencing used PBMCs. Receptor source: a young woman in good health. The CDR3 runs from the conserved cysteine through the conserved F or W. Each record gives: clone size, D gene, J gene, V gene, CDR3 protein, CDR3 DNA. A D gene is named only where the DNA matches it firmly. Some rows have no size entry. The others give once, few or many, or a class for an expanded clone.

abundance: many
d_gene: TRBD1
j_gene: TRBJ1-1
v_gene: TRBV12-3/TRBV12-4
CDR3aa: CASSRGTEAFF
CDR3nt: TGTGCCAGCAGCAGGGGGACAGAAGCTTTCTTT

abundance: .
d_gene: .
j_gene: TRBJ2-2
v_gene: TRBV7-3
CDR3aa: CASSPPSAGTGELFF
CDR3nt: TGTGCCAGCAGCCCCCCGTCAGCCGGCACCGGGGAGCTGTTTTTT

abundance: few
d_gene: .
j_gene: TRBJ2-1
v_gene: TRBV29-1
CDR3aa: CSVESPFYNEQFF
CDR3nt: TGCAGCGTTGAATCGCCCTTTTACAATGAGCAGTTCTTC

abundance: many
d_gene: .
j_gene: TRBJ2-3
v_gene: TRBV12-3/TRBV12-4
CDR3aa: CASSGDGTQYF
CDR3nt: TGTGCCAGCAGTGGGGACGGTACGCAGTATTTT

abundance: few
d_gene: .
j_gene: TRBJ1-5
v_gene: TRBV7-6
CDR3aa: CASSLEKGSQPQHF
CDR3nt: TGTGCCAGCAGCCTCGAGAAGGGGAGTCAGCCCCAGCATTTT

abundance: .
d_gene: TRBD2
j_gene: TRBJ2-1
v_gene: TRBV6-1
CDR3aa: CASHQPGLVVEQFF
CDR3nt: TGTGCCAGCCACCAACCGGGACTAGTGGTTGAGCAGTTCTTC

abundance: few
d_gene: .
j_gene: TRBJ2-3
v_gene: TRBV20-1
CDR3aa: CSARDRRGPTDTQYF
CDR3nt: TGCAGTGCTAGAGATAGAAGGGGCCCCACAGATACGCAGTATTTT

abundance: .
d_gene: .
j_gene: TRBJ2-4
v_gene: TRBV25-1
CDR3aa: CASSEPGGAKNIQYF
CDR3nt: TGTGCCAGCAGTGAACCAGGGGGGGCCAAAAACATTCAGTACTTC

abundance: few
d_gene: .
j_gene: TRBJ2-5
v_gene: TRBV29-1
CDR3aa: CSVDGVAEFLQETQYF
CDR3nt: TGCAGCGTTGACGGGGTAGCGGAGTTCTTACAAGAGACCCAGTACTTC

abundance: few
d_gene: .
j_gene: TRBJ1-3
v_gene: TRBV12-3/TRBV12-4
CDR3aa: CASSSRVPSGNTIYF
CDR3nt: TGTGCCAGCAGTAGCAGGGTCCCCTCTGGAAACACCATATATTTT

abundance: few
d_gene: TRBD1
j_gene: TRBJ2-5
v_gene: TRBV24-1
CDR3aa: CATSDFPLGRGQETQYF
CDR3nt: TGTGCCACCAGTGATTTCCCCCTGGGCAGGGGGCAAGAGACCCAGTACTTC

abundance: many
d_gene: TRBD2
j_gene: TRBJ2-3
v_gene: TRBV7-6
CDR3aa: CASSHRGLAETDTQYF
CDR3nt: TGTGCCAGCAGCCACAGAGGACTAGCAGAGACAGATACGCAGTATTTT

abundance: many
d_gene: .
j_gene: TRBJ2-5
v_gene: TRBV12-3/TRBV12-4
CDR3aa: CASSLRSASEGQETQYF
CDR3nt: TGTGCCAGCAGTTTAAGATCGGCTAGCGAGGGCCAAGAGACCCAGTACTTC

abundance: few
d_gene: .
j_gene: TRBJ1-1
v_gene: TRBV9
CDR3aa: CASSASLPEAFF
CDR3nt: TGTGCCAGCAGCGCAAGTCTACCTGAAGCTTTCTTT

abundance: .
d_gene: TRBD1
j_gene: TRBJ1-2
v_gene: TRBV12-3/TRBV12-4
CDR3aa: CASGRGALSGGYTF
CDR3nt: TGTGCCAGCGGCAGGGGGGCGCTTTCGGGTGGCTACACCTTC

abundance: .
d_gene: TRBD2
j_gene: TRBJ2-1
v_gene: TRBV13
CDR3aa: CASIDSGRGINEQFF
CDR3nt: TGTGCCAGCATCGATAGCGGGAGGGGAATCAATGAGCAGTTCTTC

abundance: many
d_gene: .
j_gene: TRBJ2-6
v_gene: TRBV5-1
CDR3aa: CASSLLLGSGANVLTF
CDR3nt: TGCGCCAGCAGCTTGCTTTTGGGTTCGGGGGCCAACGTCCTGACTTTC

abundance: many
d_gene: .
j_gene: TRBJ2-1
v_gene: TRBV5-1
CDR3aa: CASSVGYSYNEQFF
CDR3nt: TGCGCCAGCAGCGTAGGGTATTCCTACAATGAGCAGTTCTTC

abundance: .
d_gene: TRBD2
j_gene: TRBJ2-7
v_gene: TRBV9
CDR3aa: CASSVEAGVSYEQYF
CDR3nt: TGTGCCAGCAGCGTAGAAGCGGGGGTGAGTTACGAGCAGTACTTC

abundance: .
d_gene: .
j_gene: TRBJ1-1
v_gene: TRBV5-4
CDR3aa: CASSLDVTPRAHF
CDR3nt: TGTGCCAGCAGCTTGGACGTGACCCCCCGAGCACACTTT

abundance: many
d_gene: .
j_gene: TRBJ1-1
v_gene: TRBV12-3/TRBV12-4
CDR3aa: CASSLSSEAFF
CDR3nt: TGTGCCAGCAGTCTTTCTTCTGAAGCTTTCTTT

abundance: many
d_gene: .
j_gene: TRBJ2-2
v_gene: TRBV9
CDR3aa: CASSPRDILSNTGELFF
CDR3nt: TGTGCCAGCAGCCCCCGTGACATATTGTCGAACACCGGGGAGCTGTTTTTT

abundance: many
d_gene: .
j_gene: TRBJ2-7
v_gene: TRBV12-3/TRBV12-4
CDR3aa: CASSPGIGEQYF
CDR3nt: TGTGCCAGCAGTCCGGGCATTGGGGAGCAGTACTTC

abundance: few
d_gene: .
j_gene: TRBJ1-1
v_gene: TRBV20-1
CDR3aa: CRGRKKADTEAFF
CDR3nt: TGCAGGGGCAGGAAAAAGGCGGACACTGAAGCTTTCTTT

abundance: .
d_gene: TRBD2
j_gene: TRBJ2-1
v_gene: TRBV7-9
CDR3aa: CASSPDPGLAAHEQFF
CDR3nt: TGTGCCAGCAGCCCAGACCCAGGACTAGCGGCGCATGAGCAGTTCTTC

abundance: few
d_gene: TRBD1
j_gene: TRBJ1-6
v_gene: TRBV5-1
CDR3aa: CASSSAGTGNSPLHF
CDR3nt: TGCGCCAGCAGCTCAGCCGGGACAGGGAATTCACCCCTCCACTTT

abundance: few
d_gene: .
j_gene: TRBJ1-5
v_gene: TRBV20-1
CDR3aa: CSAKQAVGSNQPQHF
CDR3nt: TGCAGTGCTAAACAGGCTGTTGGGAGCAATCAGCCCCAGCATTTT

abundance: .
d_gene: TRBD2
j_gene: TRBJ2-7
v_gene: TRBV5-1
CDR3aa: CASSLDIRTSGDYEQYF
CDR3nt: TGCGCCAGCAGCTTGGATATTCGGACTAGCGGGGATTACGAGCAGTACTTC

abundance: many
d_gene: TRBD2
j_gene: TRBJ2-7
v_gene: TRBV3-1
CDR3aa: CASSQDSAGGVREQYF
CDR3nt: TGTGCCAGCAGCCAAGATTCGGCGGGAGGAGTGCGCGAGCAGTACTTC

abundance: .
d_gene: .
j_gene: TRBJ1-4
v_gene: TRBV19
CDR3aa: CASSPNPGGLFF
CDR3nt: TGTGCCAGTAGTCCGAACCCAGGTGGACTGTTTTTT

abundance: few
d_gene: .
j_gene: TRBJ2-5
v_gene: TRBV29-1
CDR3aa: CSVNGGRKETQYF
CDR3nt: TGCAGCGTTAACGGGGGGCGGAAGGAGACCCAGTACTTC

abundance: many
d_gene: TRBD1
j_gene: TRBJ2-1
v_gene: TRBV10-3
CDR3aa: CAIKSGQTYNEQFF
CDR3nt: TGTGCCATCAAGTCGGGACAGACCTACAATGAGCAGTTCTTC

abundance: many
d_gene: TRBD1
j_gene: TRBJ1-1
v_gene: TRBV10-3
CDR3aa: CAINPRGMYTEAFF
CDR3nt: TGTGCCATCAACCCCAGGGGGATGTACACTGAAGCTTTCTTT

abundance: .
d_gene: .
j_gene: TRBJ2-7
v_gene: TRBV3-1
CDR3aa: CASSQVVAGSSYEQYF
CDR3nt: TGTGCCAGCAGCCAAGTAGTAGCAGGGAGCTCCTACGAGCAGTACTTC

abundance: few
d_gene: .
j_gene: TRBJ2-7
v_gene: TRBV28
CDR3aa: CASSLPGAGTYEQYF
CDR3nt: TGTGCCAGCAGTTTACCGGGGGCAGGTACCTACGAGCAGTACTTC

abundance: many
d_gene: .
j_gene: TRBJ1-1
v_gene: TRBV12-3/TRBV12-4
CDR3aa: CASSLVRGTEAFF
CDR3nt: TGTGCCAGCAGTTTAGTGAGGGGCACTGAAGCTTTCTTT

abundance: few
d_gene: .
j_gene: TRBJ2-6
v_gene: TRBV6-5
CDR3aa: CASSYGRSGANVLTF
CDR3nt: TGTGCCAGCAGTTACGGCCGCTCTGGGGCCAACGTCCTGACTTTC

abundance: few
d_gene: TRBD2
j_gene: TRBJ2-5
v_gene: TRBV12-3/TRBV12-4
CDR3aa: CASSLNELAPQETQYF
CDR3nt: TGTGCCAGCAGCTTGAATGAACTAGCGCCGCAAGAGACCCAGTACTTC

abundance: few
d_gene: TRBD2
j_gene: TRBJ2-5
v_gene: TRBV9
CDR3aa: CASSVVGTSGKETQYF
CDR3nt: TGTGCCAGCAGCGTAGTGGGGACTAGCGGGAAAGAGACCCAGTACTTC

abundance: many
d_gene: TRBD1
j_gene: TRBJ1-4
v_gene: TRBV12-3/TRBV12-4
CDR3aa: CASSWTGGGEKLFF
CDR3nt: TGTGCCAGCAGTTGGACAGGGGGCGGTGAAAAACTGTTTTTT

abundance: .
d_gene: .
j_gene: TRBJ2-3
v_gene: TRBV24-1
CDR3aa: CATSDFSATDTQYF
CDR3nt: TGTGCCACCAGTGATTTTTCCGCCACAGATACGCAGTATTTT

abundance: .
d_gene: .
j_gene: TRBJ2-5
v_gene: TRBV25-1
CDR3aa: CASSEWPGVKTQETQYF
CDR3nt: TGTGCCAGCAGTGAATGGCCCGGGGTCAAGACCCAAGAGACCCAGTACTTC

abundance: few
d_gene: .
j_gene: TRBJ2-5
v_gene: TRBV2
CDR3aa: CASRTPGARETQYF
CDR3nt: TGTGCCAGCAGAACCCCCGGGGCCAGGGAGACCCAGTACTTC

abundance: .
d_gene: .
j_gene: TRBJ2-5
v_gene: TRBV10-1
CDR3aa: CASSDVTKETQYF
CDR3nt: TGCGCCAGCAGTGACGTGACTAAAGAGACCCAGTACTTC

abundance: many
d_gene: .
j_gene: TRBJ2-2
v_gene: TRBV12-3/TRBV12-4
CDR3aa: CASSSGHQRMGTGELFF
CDR3nt: TGTGCCAGCAGTTCAGGCCACCAACGGATGGGGACCGGGGAGCTGTTTTTT

abundance: .
d_gene: .
j_gene: TRBJ1-5
v_gene: TRBV27
CDR3aa: CASSLWSGQPQHF
CDR3nt: TGTGCCAGCAGTTTATGGTCGGGACAGCCCCAGCATTTT

abundance: many
d_gene: .
j_gene: TRBJ2-1
v_gene: TRBV9
CDR3aa: CASSLRDPMLARTEQFF
CDR3nt: TGTGCCAGCAGCCTACGGGACCCCATGTTGGCGCGCACTGAGCAGTTCTTC

abundance: many
d_gene: TRBD1
j_gene: TRBJ1-1
v_gene: TRBV29-1
CDR3aa: CSATGTALGEAFF
CDR3nt: TGCAGCGCTACCGGGACAGCTTTGGGTGAAGCTTTCTTT

abundance: .
d_gene: .
j_gene: TRBJ2-2
v_gene: TRBV6-5
CDR3aa: CASSYLAGQGTGELFF
CDR3nt: TGTGCCAGCAGTTACCTTGCGGGGCAGGGCACCGGGGAGCTGTTTTTT

abundance: .
d_gene: .
j_gene: TRBJ2-7
v_gene: TRBV24-1
CDR3aa: CATSDFRSYEQYF
CDR3nt: TGTGCCACCAGTGATTTTCGGTCCTACGAGCAGTACTTC

abundance: many
d_gene: .
j_gene: TRBJ2-1
v_gene: TRBV24-1
CDR3aa: CATSDLSVDEQFF
CDR3nt: TGTGCCACCAGTGATTTGTCGGTCGATGAGCAGTTCTTC

abundance: .
d_gene: TRBD1
j_gene: TRBJ2-7
v_gene: TRBV28
CDR3aa: CASSLGGVGQGDEQYF
CDR3nt: TGTGCCAGCAGTTTAGGGGGGGTGGGACAGGGGGACGAGCAGTACTTC

abundance: .
d_gene: .
j_gene: TRBJ2-5
v_gene: TRBV7-2
CDR3aa: CASSLVSQGIQETQYF
CDR3nt: TGTGCCAGCAGCTTAGTATCGCAGGGAATACAAGAGACCCAGTACTTC

abundance: many
d_gene: TRBD2
j_gene: TRBJ2-1
v_gene: TRBV5-1
CDR3aa: CASSLEAGGRNEQFF
CDR3nt: TGCGCCAGCAGCTTGGAAGCGGGGGGAAGGAATGAGCAGTTCTTC

abundance: .
d_gene: .
j_gene: TRBJ1-1
v_gene: TRBV10-3
CDR3aa: CAIAQNTEAFF
CDR3nt: TGTGCCATCGCACAGAACACTGAAGCTTTCTTT

abundance: many
d_gene: TRBD1
j_gene: TRBJ2-1
v_gene: TRBV5-1
CDR3aa: CASSITGDLEQFF
CDR3nt: TGCGCCAGCAGCATAACAGGGGATTTGGAGCAGTTCTTC

abundance: .
d_gene: TRBD2
j_gene: TRBJ2-7
v_gene: TRBV12-3/TRBV12-4
CDR3aa: CASRDDGLADSYEQYF
CDR3nt: TGTGCCAGCAGGGACGATGGACTAGCGGATTCTTACGAGCAGTACTTC

abundance: few
d_gene: TRBD1
j_gene: TRBJ1-2
v_gene: TRBV20-1
CDR3aa: CSARKGTESYGYTF
CDR3nt: TGCAGTGCTAGAAAAGGGACAGAGAGCTATGGCTACACCTTC

abundance: .
d_gene: .
j_gene: TRBJ2-2
v_gene: TRBV2
CDR3aa: CASSAQGLGELFF
CDR3nt: TGTGCCAGCAGTGCCCAGGGCTTAGGGGAGCTGTTTTTT

abundance: .
d_gene: TRBD2
j_gene: TRBJ2-1
v_gene: TRBV29-1
CDR3aa: CSVEIAGGTYNEQFF
CDR3nt: TGCAGCGTTGAAATAGCGGGAGGTACCTACAATGAGCAGTTCTTC